The clone carrying this T cell receptor (beta chain) was observed once. Its antigen is undetermined. The data derive from a study of post-analysis software for immune sequencing data. Points from the study as a whole: The study found TRBV5-6, TRBV5-1 and TRBV20-1 among several TRBV segments more frequent in patients than controls.

With V trimmed by 3 bases and J by 2 bases, 7 bases remained unmatched. Germline V gene data show CDR1 as SGHRS and CDR2 as YFSETQ. This CDR3 has 16 amino acids. The TCR beta cDNA libraries contained unique molecular identifiers. TCRdb re-called the PCR reads with MiXCR, one entry per CDR3 protein. The sample includes about 560,000 distinct CDR3 sequences, around 47% of them seen just once. Sequenced material: blood. This TCR derives from a girl aged 10-17 years with multiple sclerosis. The rearrangement links TRBV5-1 to TRBJ2-5; the match to TRBD2 covers 10 bases. The CDR3 protein is CASSSGLAAPQETQYF. The DNA for the CDR3 is TGCGCCAGCAGCTCAGGACTAGCGGCCCCTCAAGAGACCCAGTACTTC. Variable domain in full (rest from reference TRBV5-1 and TRBJ2-5): KAGVTQTPRYLIKTRGQQVTLSCSPISGHRSVSWYQQTPGQGLQFLFEYFSETQRNKGNFPGRFSGRQFSNSRSEMNVSTLELGDSALYLCASSSGLAAPQETQYFGPGTRLLVL.